The next 20 T cell receptor beta chains were all read from a single sample in a study of identical twins. TCRdb analysed the 5' RACE reads with MiXCR anew, one entry per CDR3 protein. The table has about 920,000 distinct CDR3 sequences, roughly 12% seen once. Separately, the same data were catalogued under a study of yellow fever vaccine responses in identical twins.

Material for sequencing was PBMCs. Receptor source: a woman under 30 in good health.

CDR3 sequence: CASSPNRLDSSYEQYF. Here the CDR3 DNA reads TGCGCCAGCAGCCCAAACCGACTGGACAGTTCCTACGAGCAGTACTTC. The chain uses TRBV5-1 and TRBJ2-7; D perhaps matches TRBD1 (6 bases). Trimming pared 4 bases from V and 1 base from J, leaving 18 bases between. Looked up from germline, CDR1 is SGHRS and CDR2 is YFSETQ. The CDR3 is 16 residues long. Combining the CDR3 with reference TRBV5-1 and TRBJ2-7 gives the whole variable domain KAGVTQTPRYLIKTRGQQVTLSCSPISGHRSVSWYQQTPGQGLQFLFEYFSETQRNKGNFPGRFSGRQFSNSRSEMNVSTLELGDSALYLCASSPNRLDSSYEQYFGPGTRLTVT.

The chain couples TRBV20-1 to TRBJ2-3; D is ambiguous. Trimming took 2 bases from V and 1 from J, leaving 13 bases between them. The CDR3 covers 15 residues. Germline CDR1 and CDR2: DFQATT and SNEGSKA (reference sequence). This CDR3 reads CSARFGPTRTDTQYF. The CDR3 DNA sequence: TGCAGTGCTAGATTCGGACCGACTCGCACAGATACGCAGTATTTT.

This clonotype was counted only a few times. The rearrangement joins TRBV12-3 or TRBV12-4 to TRBJ2-2; 9 bases are shared with TRBD1. V shed 3 bases, J shed 5 bases, and the junction held 7 bases outside the gene matches. The CDR3 is made up of 16 amino acids. CDR3 residues: CASSFTGGGLTGELFF. Here the CDR3 DNA reads TGTGCCAGCAGTTTCACAGGGGGCGGTTTAACCGGGGAGCTGTTTTTT.

This clonotype appeared a few times. This sequence joins TRBV12-3 or TRBV12-4 and TRBJ2-6; no reliable D call. CDR3 size: 14 residues. The V end lost 8 bases, the J end lost 1 base, and 9 bases lay between the germline ends. CDR3 amino acids: CASSTGSGANVLTF. CDR3 sequence (DNA): TGTGCCAGCTCCACTGGATCTGGGGCCAACGTCCTGACTTTC.

This clonotype was picked up many times. The V gene is TRBV29-1, the J gene TRBJ1-5; tentative D call: TRBD1 (6 bases). CDR1 SQVTM and CDR2 ANQGSEA come from the germline V gene. The CDR3 is 13 residues long. The V and J ends lost 7 bases and 3 bases respectively, with 13 bases between them. In DNA form, the CDR3 reads TGCAGCGCACGTACAGGGCCCAATCAGCCCCAGCATTTT. It codes for CSARTGPNQPQHF.

This clonotype has ten or more counts. This chain links TRBV3-1 with TRBJ2-2; D possibly corresponds to TRBD2 (6 bases). Germline CDR1 LGHDT, CDR2 YNNKEL (reference sequence). V lost 7 bases, J lost 2 bases, and 11 bases lay in between. This CDR3 region has 14 residues. CDR3 DNA sequence: TGTGCCAGCAATCCGGGACTTAACACCGGGGAGCTGTTTTTT. Protein product: CASNPGLNTGELFF.

This clonotype was found once. The gene calls are TRBV5-4 and TRBJ2-3; 10 bases match TRBD2. CDR1 SGHNT and CDR2 YYREEE come from the germline V gene (reference sequence). The V and J ends lost 0 bases and 4 bases, in that order; junction bases with no gene match: 8. This CDR3 has 17 residues. The CDR3 nucleotides read TGTGCCAGCAGCTTGGTCTCTAGCGGGGGTGGAGCAGATACGCAGTATTTT. Its translation is CASSLVSSGGGADTQYF. Full variable domain (rest looked up from reference TRBV5-4 and TRBJ2-3): ETGVTQSPTHLIKTRGQQVTLRCSSQSGHNTVSWYQQALGQGPQFIFQYYREEENGRGNFPPRFSGLQFPNYSSELNVNALELDDSALYLCASSLVSSGGGADTQYFGPGTRLTVL.

The chain recombines TRBV20-1 with TRBJ2-3, with D tentatively TRBD2 (5 bases). CDR3 length: 14 residues. V was clipped by 0 bases and J by 6 bases, with 13 bases between them. CDR1 is DFQATT, CDR2 SNEGSKA, per germline (reference sequence). The CDR3 DNA sequence: TGCAGTGCTAGAGACCGGGGTATCAGGGATACGCAGTATTTT. Protein: CSARDRGIRDTQYF.

This clonotype appeared a few times. The chain couples TRBV7-8 to TRBJ2-5; 9 bases fit TRBD1. Trimming removed 5 bases from V and 5 bases from J; junction bases left unmatched: 6. The germline CDR1 and CDR2 sequences are SGHVS and FQNEAQ. This CDR3 contains 14 residues. The CDR3: CASSPDRGTETQYF. Written as DNA, the CDR3 is TGTGCCAGCAGCCCTGACAGGGGGACGGAGACCCAGTACTTC. Based on the CDR3 plus reference TRBV7-8 and TRBJ2-5, the full variable domain is GAGVSQSPRYKVAKRGQDVALRCDPISGHVSLFWYQQALGQGPEFLTYFQNEAQLDKSGLPSDRFFAERPEGSVSTLKIQRTQQEDSAVYLCASSPDRGTETQYFGPGTRLLVL.

This sequence joins TRBV7-3 and TRBJ2-3, with TRBD2 matching over 11 bases. The CDR3 runs 15 residues. The ends lost 5 bases at V and 10 bases at J; junction bases unmatched: 11. Germline V gene sequence: CDR1 SGHTA, CDR2 FQGTGA. The CDR3 here is CASSPVAGGPSAQYF. The CDR3 region has the DNA TGTGCCAGCAGCCCCGTAGCGGGAGGGCCCTCGGCGCAGTATTTT.

This chain links TRBV12-3 or TRBV12-4 with TRBJ2-3; 9 bases line up with TRBD2. The V gene end was trimmed by 5 bases and the J gene end by 0 bases; junction bases not matched to a gene: 6. This CDR3 spans 16 amino acids. The CDR3 loop is CASSPRTSESTDTQYF. The CDR3, as DNA: TGTGCCAGCAGTCCAAGGACTAGCGAGAGCACAGATACGCAGTATTTT.

The chain is built from TRBV6-2 or TRBV6-3 and TRBJ2-1; 7 nucleotides align to TRBD2. The germline V gene has CDR1 MNHEY and CDR2 SVGEGT. This CDR3 contains 16 residues. With 5 bases clipped from V and 10 bases from J, the junction kept 17 bases outside the gene matches. The CDR3 nucleotides are TGTGCCAGCAGTAGTGTTGGGACGCAGGTGGGGGGGGAGCAGTTCTTC. Amino acids: CASSSVGTQVGGEQFF.

The rearrangement uses TRBV5-6 and TRBJ2-1; a possible D gene is TRBD1 (6 bases). The germline CDR1 and CDR2 sequences are SGHDT and YYEEEE. Between the trimmed V and J ends, which lost 4 bases and 8 bases, there was a span of 7 bases. The CDR3 is 11 residues long. The CDR3: CASSRTDEQFF. The CDR3 DNA follows: TGTGCCAGCAGCCGGACAGATGAGCAGTTCTTC.

A note on this clonotype: A much larger clone lies one base from this, so it may be a read error. The chain couples TRBV12-3 or TRBV12-4 to TRBJ2-1; D may be TRBD1 (5 bases). Trimming stripped 6 bases from V and 0 bases from J, with 15 bases between. The CDR3 has 16 amino acids. Here the CDR3 DNA reads TGTGCCAGCAGAAGTCATAGGGGAAGCTCCTACAATGAGCAGTTCTTC. This translates into CASRSHRGSSYNEQFF.

This clonotype was found a few times. J is TRBJ1-1 and V is TRBV7-2; D gene ambiguous. The CDR3 loop spans 14 amino acids. V dropped 3 bases and J dropped 0 bases, with 8 bases sitting between them. Germline V CDR1 and CDR2: SGHTA, FQGNSA. CDR3 region: CASSFWVMNTEAFF. The CDR3 DNA reads TGTGCCAGCAGCTTTTGGGTCATGAACACTGAAGCTTTCTTT.

The V gene is TRBV14, the J gene TRBJ2-1; 7 nucleotides align to TRBD2. The CDR3 totals 11 residues. Germline V gene lookup returns CDR1 SGHDN and CDR2 FVKESK. The ends lost 4 bases at V and 12 bases at J; junction bases unmatched: 3. The CDR3 loop is CASSLGGRQFF. The DNA for the CDR3 is TGTGCCAGCAGCCTGGGCGGGAGGCAGTTCTTC.

The chain joins TRBV5-1 to TRBJ2-3, with TRBD2 as a possible D gene (6 bases). The CDR3 runs 16 residues. V was shortened by 2 bases and J by 2 bases, with 15 bases between the two germline ends. The V gene's germline CDR1 is SGHRS and CDR2 YFSETQ. The CDR3 loop is CASSLRSTRPTDTQYF. For the CDR3, the DNA is TGCGCCAGCAGCTTACGATCGACTAGGCCCACAGATACGCAGTATTTT.

This chain links TRBV20-1 with TRBJ2-5; no clear D. The CDR3 sequence is 12 residues long. In germline, CDR1 is DFQATT, CDR2 SNEGSKA (reference sequence). V shed 6 bases and J shed 1 base, with 9 bases lying between them. This CDR3 is CSATSVQETQYF. The CDR3 region has the DNA TGCAGTGCAACGTCAGTCCAAGAGACCCAGTACTTC.

This clonotype was counted between two and nine times. The chain recombines TRBV7-9 with TRBJ2-1, with D unresolved. Germline V CDR1 and CDR2: SEHNR, FQNEAQ (reference sequence). The CDR3 consists of 14 residues. V gave up 5 bases and J gave up 5 bases, with 13 bases separating them. DNA for the CDR3: TGTGCCAGCAGCCTAGACGTCGTTAACAATGAGCAGTTCTTC. Its protein is CASSLDVVNNEQFF.

This chain joins TRBV7-2 and TRBJ1-3; D not resolved. The germline V gene encodes CDR1 SGHTA and CDR2 FQGNSA. The V gene lost 3 bases and the J gene lost 6 bases, with 12 bases spanning the gap. CDR3 size: 14 residues. Here the CDR3 reads CASSFGGILNTIYF. The DNA for the CDR3 is TGTGCCAGCAGCTTTGGTGGGATTTTAAACACCATATATTTT.